One T cell receptor (beta chain) is described in this entry. This sample was taken from a study of blood T cell repertoires in COVID-19. As for the study in general: The United States, Italy and Spain provided the acute and convalescent COVID-19 samples. Sources were T cells, B-cell-depleted T cells, or PBMCs; the material itself was cDNA or gDNA.

V trimming: 3 bases; J trimming: 0 bases; junction bases outside the gene matches: 16. Germline loops: CDR1 KGHSH, CDR2 LQKENI. The CDR3 contains 21 residues. How the authors handled the data: The authors estimated nucleated cell counts from reference gene primer amplification. Data came from immunoSEQ multiplex PCR; TCRdb stores just in-frame clones and leaves some out. That table gives V, J and clone size, and the DNA gave D and trimming. The sample carries around 270,000 clones, approximately 90% recorded once. The chain carries TRBV18 and TRBJ2-6; 8 bases agree with TRBD1. This clonotype was sampled from a man between 35 and 55 years old with acute or convalescent COVID-19. Sequencing was performed on peripheral blood. The CDR3 bases are TGTGCCAGCTCACCCAATATAGGGAATGGACAGGGCAGCTCTGGGGCCAACGTCCTGACTTTC. Protein: CASSPNIGNGQGSSGANVLTF.